This is a list of T cell receptor beta chains from one sample in a study of blood T cell repertoires in COVID-19. Libraries were prepared by immunoSEQ multiplex PCR; TCRdb keeps only in-frame clonotypes and omits some of them. Found here are some 170,000 clones, about 87% of them singletons; the top ten hold about 1.4%. Sequenced input: peripheral blood. The receptors originated from a woman aged 45-60 years with acute or convalescent COVID-19. Both conserved end residues are part of each CDR3. D genes are given only for firm matches. For some rows the clone size is stated as once, few or many, or as a class when expanded; others skip it.

j_call | d_call | clone_size | v_call | cdr3_aa | cdr3_nt
TRBJ1-1 | NA | NA | TRBV18 | CASSLNGDSGGTEAFF | TGTGCCAGCTCACTCAACGGGGACTCCGGAGGTACTGAAGCTTTCTTT
TRBJ2-7 | NA | once | TRBV20-1 | CSASDQGGVYEQYF | TGCAGTGCTAGTGACCAGGGCGGCGTCTACGAGCAGTACTTC
TRBJ2-2 | TRBD2 | NA | TRBV5-6 | CASRRLAGAFTNGELFF | TGTGCCAGCAGGCGACTAGCGGGGGCCTTTACGAACGGGGAGCTGTTTTTT
TRBJ2-7 | NA | NA | TRBV7-3 | CASSLQQGTSYEQYF | TGTGCCAGCAGCTTACAACAGGGTACGTCCTACGAGCAGTACTTC
TRBJ2-1 | TRBD2 | NA | TRBV11-2 | CASSLLSGRFNEQFF | TGTGCCAGCAGCCTTTTGAGCGGGAGATTTAATGAGCAGTTCTTC
TRBJ1-1 | NA | NA | TRBV18 | CASSPPQGNTEAFF | TGTGCCAGCTCACCACCACAGGGGAACACTGAAGCTTTCTTT
TRBJ1-1 | NA | NA | TRBV19 | CASNQGARTEAFF | TGTGCCAGTAATCAAGGGGCTAGAACTGAAGCTTTCTTT
TRBJ1-3 | NA | NA | TRBV12-5 | CASGLEPGNTIYF | TGTGCTAGTGGTTTGGAGCCTGGAAACACCATATATTTT
TRBJ2-5 | TRBD1 | NA | TRBV7-7 | CASSLGVGQGSWETQYF | TGTGCCAGCAGCTTAGGGGTTGGACAGGGGAGTTGGGAGACCCAGTACTTC
TRBJ2-3 | TRBD1 | NA | TRBV7-6 | CASSEPGTGWGTDTQYF | TGTGCCAGCAGCGAACCCGGGACAGGGTGGGGCACAGATACGCAGTATTTT
TRBJ2-6 | NA | NA | TRBV30 | CAWSVGHLSGANVLTF | TGTGCCTGGAGTGTAGGACACCTCTCTGGGGCCAACGTCCTGACTTTC
TRBJ2-1 | TRBD2 | NA | TRBV24-1 | CATSAGLAGARNEQFF | TGTGCCACCAGTGCAGGACTAGCGGGAGCGAGGAATGAGCAGTTCTTC
TRBJ2-5 | TRBD1 | NA | TRBV12-3/TRBV12-4 | CASRDRGWETQYF | TGTGCCAGCAGAGACAGGGGATGGGAGACCCAGTACTTC
TRBJ2-1 | NA | NA | TRBV29-1 | CSVGGGPPTYNEQFF | TGCAGCGTTGGAGGGGGACCGCCGACCTACAATGAGCAGTTCTTC
TRBJ2-7 | NA | NA | TRBV7-8 | CASSRDSAYEQYF | TGTGCCAGCAGCCGCGACAGCGCCTACGAGCAGTACTTC
TRBJ2-7 | TRBD1 | NA | TRBV6-5 | CASSYSSQGVTYEQYF | TGTGCCAGCAGTTACTCGAGCCAGGGGGTGACCTACGAGCAGTACTTC
TRBJ1-1 | NA | NA | TRBV21-1 | CASSKGYGSGTEAFF | TGTGCCAGCAGCAAAGGTTACGGGTCGGGCACTGAAGCTTTCTTT
TRBJ2-2 | TRBD1 | NA | TRBV5-1 | CASSLGQGLKAGELFF | TGCGCCAGCAGCTTGGGACAGGGTCTAAAAGCCGGGGAGCTGTTTTTT
TRBJ2-1 | NA | NA | TRBV19 | CASSRAGNSYNEQFF | TGTGCCAGTAGTAGGGCAGGTAACTCCTACAATGAGCAGTTCTTC
TRBJ2-1 | NA | once | TRBV6-5 | CASGAGEGGNEQFF | TGTGCCAGCGGCGCGGGGGAAGGGGGCAATGAGCAGTTCTTC
TRBJ1-4 | TRBD1 | NA | TRBV4-1 | CASSSEGDRVSEKLFF | TGCGCCAGCAGCTCCGAGGGGGACAGGGTGAGTGAAAAACTGTTTTTT
TRBJ2-6 | NA | NA | TRBV5-1 | CASSLAVFSSGTGANVLTF | TGCGCCAGCAGCTTGGCCGTTTTTTCCTCAGGGACTGGGGCCAACGTCCTGACTTTC
TRBJ1-2 | NA | NA | TRBV29-1 | CSVEGREVDGYTF | TGCAGCGTTGAGGGGAGGGAAGTGGATGGCTACACCTTC
TRBJ1-3 | NA | NA | TRBV15 | CATSRANEDTIYF | TGTGCCACCAGCAGGGCAAATGAAGACACCATATATTTT
TRBJ1-5 | NA | few | TRBV6-5 | CASSLTGIENQPQHF | TGTGCCAGCAGCCTTACAGGGATTGAGAATCAGCCCCAGCATTTT
TRBJ2-7 | NA | NA | TRBV6-5 | CASSYSGPGPPGEQYF | TGTGCCAGCAGTTACTCAGGGCCAGGACCCCCGGGAGAGCAGTACTTC
TRBJ1-2 | TRBD1 | NA | TRBV6-5 | CASSPQGANYGYTF | TGTGCCAGCAGTCCACAGGGGGCCAACTATGGCTACACCTTC
TRBJ2-7 | NA | NA | TRBV30 | CAWTDRLGSYEQYF | TGTGCCTGGACAGATCGACTAGGCTCCTACGAGCAGTACTTC
TRBJ1-2 | TRBD1 | NA | TRBV7-8 | CASSPGTGGANYGYTF | TGTGCCAGCAGCCCCGGGACAGGCGGGGCTAACTATGGCTACACCTTC
TRBJ1-6 | NA | NA | TRBV15 | CATTVTVSPLHF | TGTGCCACCACCGTTACGGTCTCACCCCTCCACTTT
TRBJ1-2 | TRBD1 | NA | TRBV5-1 | CASSPTGGKIYNYGYTF | TGCGCCAGCAGCCCGACAGGGGGCAAAATATACAACTATGGCTACACCTTC
TRBJ2-2 | TRBD1 | NA | TRBV4-2 | CASSQSGGDTGELFF | TGTGCCAGCAGCCAGTCAGGGGGCGACACCGGGGAGCTGTTTTTT
TRBJ1-2 | NA | NA | TRBV5-1 | CASSLSASTNYGYTF | TGCGCCAGCAGCTTGAGTGCTTCTACTAACTATGGCTACACCTTC
TRBJ1-3 | NA | NA | TRBV3-1/TRBV3-2 | CASSQGVDRTSGNTIYF | TGTGCCAGCAGCCAAGGAGTTGACAGAACCTCTGGAAACACCATATATTTT
TRBJ1-1 | NA | NA | TRBV19 | CASTNTGSTTEAFF | TGTGCCAGTACTAACACAGGGTCGACCACTGAAGCTTTCTTT
TRBJ2-3 | NA | NA | TRBV5-5 | CASSLMASTDTQYF | TGTGCCAGCAGCTTGATGGCTAGCACAGATACGCAGTATTTT
TRBJ1-6 | TRBD1 | few | TRBV7-9 | CASSPWGQGINSPLHF | TGTGCCAGCAGCCCCTGGGGACAGGGCATAAATTCACCCCTCCACTTT
TRBJ2-2 | NA | NA | TRBV7-3 | CASSLSSSGELFF | TGTGCCAGCAGCTTATCGAGTTCCGGGGAGCTGTTTTTT
TRBJ2-7 | TRBD2 | NA | TRBV3-1/TRBV3-2 | CASSQEVSGEMGQYF | TGTGCCAGCAGCCAAGAAGTTAGCGGGGAAATGGGGCAGTACTTC
TRBJ2-7 | NA | NA | TRBV12-1 | CASSFAPGLVLHEQYF | TGTGCCAGCAGCTTTGCACCGGGACTAGTCCTACACGAGCAGTACTTC
TRBJ2-7 | TRBD2 | NA | TRBV11-2 | CASSLKTSGSYEQYF | TGTGCCAGCAGCCTTAAGACTAGCGGCTCCTACGAGCAGTACTTC
TRBJ2-1 | TRBD2 | NA | TRBV7-2 | CASSDGLAARRGYNEQFF | TGTGCCAGCAGCGACGGACTAGCGGCCAGACGTGGCTACAATGAGCAGTTCTTC
TRBJ1-5 | TRBD1 | NA | TRBV15 | CATSRVDRGGNQPQHF | TGTGCCACCAGCAGGGTTGACAGGGGTGGTAATCAGCCCCAGCATTTT